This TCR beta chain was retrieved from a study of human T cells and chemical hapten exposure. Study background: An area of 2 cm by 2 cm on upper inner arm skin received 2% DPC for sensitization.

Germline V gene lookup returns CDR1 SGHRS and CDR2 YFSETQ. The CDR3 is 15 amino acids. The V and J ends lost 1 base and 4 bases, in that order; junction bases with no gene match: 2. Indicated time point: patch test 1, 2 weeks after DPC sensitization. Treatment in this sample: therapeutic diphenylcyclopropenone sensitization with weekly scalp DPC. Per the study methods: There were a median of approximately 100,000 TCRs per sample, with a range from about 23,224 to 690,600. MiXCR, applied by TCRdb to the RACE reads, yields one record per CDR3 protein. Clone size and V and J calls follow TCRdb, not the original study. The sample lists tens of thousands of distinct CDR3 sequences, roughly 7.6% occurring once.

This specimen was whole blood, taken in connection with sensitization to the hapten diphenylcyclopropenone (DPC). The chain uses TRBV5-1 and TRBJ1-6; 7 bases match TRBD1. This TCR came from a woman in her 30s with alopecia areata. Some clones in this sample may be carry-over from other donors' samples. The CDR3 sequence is CASSLTGAYNSPLHF. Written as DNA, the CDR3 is TGCGCCAGCAGCTTGACAGGGGCGTATAATTCACCCCTCCACTTT.